A single T cell receptor (beta chain) is shown here with its context. Synthesis of cDNA used 5'RACE (with 10-nucleotide random UMIs). Via MiXCR, TCRdb re-called the 5' RACE reads, giving one row per CDR3 protein. The sample includes about 99,000 distinct CDR3 sequences, about a tenth of them seen just once. Time point described: longitudinal time-point 3. Unsorted libraries came from 2 million PBMCs stored at -80 °C. Trimming took off 0 bases at V and 10 bases at J, with 19 bases between the two ends. Germline V lookup: CDR1 KGHSH, CDR2 LQKENI. This CDR3 has 16 amino acids. These data belong to a study of neurological immune-mediated disorders.

The origin of this receptor is a female donor with HTLV-1-associated myelopathy (HAM/TSP). V usage is TRBV18 and J usage is TRBJ2-1; possible D gene TRBD1, 5 bases. The sample comprised PBMCs. The chain's CDR3 is CASSPPSGAGLGEQFF. As DNA, the CDR3 is TGTGCCAGCTCACCACCGAGTGGGGCCGGTCTCGGGGAGCAGTTCTTC.